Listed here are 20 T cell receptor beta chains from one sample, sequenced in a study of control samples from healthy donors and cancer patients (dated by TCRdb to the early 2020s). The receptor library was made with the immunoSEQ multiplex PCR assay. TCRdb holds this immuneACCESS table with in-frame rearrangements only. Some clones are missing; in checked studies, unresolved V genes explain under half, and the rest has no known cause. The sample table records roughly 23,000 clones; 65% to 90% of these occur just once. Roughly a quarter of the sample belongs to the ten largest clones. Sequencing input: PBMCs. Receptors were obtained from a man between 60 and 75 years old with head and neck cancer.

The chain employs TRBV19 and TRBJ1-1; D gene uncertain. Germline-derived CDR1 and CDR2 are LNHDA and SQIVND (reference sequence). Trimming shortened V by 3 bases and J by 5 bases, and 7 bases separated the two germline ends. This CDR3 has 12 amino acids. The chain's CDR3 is CASSITGTEAFF. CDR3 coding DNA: TGTGCCAGTAGTATCACGGGGACTGAAGCTTTCTTT.

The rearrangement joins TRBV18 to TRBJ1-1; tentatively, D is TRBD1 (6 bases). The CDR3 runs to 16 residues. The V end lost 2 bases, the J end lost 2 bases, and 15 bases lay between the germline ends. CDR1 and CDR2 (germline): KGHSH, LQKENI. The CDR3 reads CASSPFGGLANTEAFF. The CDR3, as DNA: TGTGCCAGCTCACCATTCGGGGGGCTCGCCAACACTGAAGCTTTCTTT.

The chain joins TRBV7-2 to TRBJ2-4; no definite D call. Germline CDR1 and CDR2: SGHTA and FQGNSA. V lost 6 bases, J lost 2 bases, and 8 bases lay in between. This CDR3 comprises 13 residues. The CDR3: CASSREPKNIQYF. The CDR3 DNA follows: TGTGCCAGCAGTCGCGAGCCCAAAAACATTCAGTACTTC.

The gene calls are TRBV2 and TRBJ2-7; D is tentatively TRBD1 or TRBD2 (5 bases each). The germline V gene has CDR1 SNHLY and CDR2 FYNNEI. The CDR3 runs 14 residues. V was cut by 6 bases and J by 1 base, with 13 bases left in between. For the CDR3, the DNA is TGTGCCAGCAGCCAATGGGACCTATCCTACGAGCAGTACTTC. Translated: CASSQWDLSYEQYF.

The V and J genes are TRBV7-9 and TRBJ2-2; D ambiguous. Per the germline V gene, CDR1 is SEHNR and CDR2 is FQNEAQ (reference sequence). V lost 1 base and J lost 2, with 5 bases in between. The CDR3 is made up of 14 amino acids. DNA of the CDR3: TGTGCCAGCAGCTTAGAGGCAAACACCGGGGAGCTGTTTTTT. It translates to CASSLEANTGELFF.

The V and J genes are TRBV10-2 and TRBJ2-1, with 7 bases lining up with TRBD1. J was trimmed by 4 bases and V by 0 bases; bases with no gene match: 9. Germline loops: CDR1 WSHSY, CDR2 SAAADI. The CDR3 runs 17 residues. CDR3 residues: CASSESGRGQIYNEQFF. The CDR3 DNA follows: TGCGCCAGCAGTGAGTCGGGAAGGGGACAGATATACAATGAGCAGTTCTTC.

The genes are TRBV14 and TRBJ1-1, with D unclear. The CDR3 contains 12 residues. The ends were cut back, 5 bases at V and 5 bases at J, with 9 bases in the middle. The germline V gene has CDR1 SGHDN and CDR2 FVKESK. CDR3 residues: CASSFGRTEAFF. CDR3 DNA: TGTGCCAGCAGCTTCGGGAGGACTGAAGCTTTCTTT.

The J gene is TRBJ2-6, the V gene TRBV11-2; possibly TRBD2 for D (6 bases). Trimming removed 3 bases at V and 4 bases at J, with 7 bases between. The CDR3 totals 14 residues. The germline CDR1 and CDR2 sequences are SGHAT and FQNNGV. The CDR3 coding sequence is TGTGCCAGCAGCTTCCTAGCGGGGGCCAACGTCCTGACTTTC. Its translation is CASSFLAGANVLTF.

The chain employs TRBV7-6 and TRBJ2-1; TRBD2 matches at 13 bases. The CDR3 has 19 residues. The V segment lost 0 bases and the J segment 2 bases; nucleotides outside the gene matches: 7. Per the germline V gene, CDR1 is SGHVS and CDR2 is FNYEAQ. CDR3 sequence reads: CASSLAETSGGYTYNEQFF. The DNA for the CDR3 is TGTGCCAGCAGCTTAGCGGAGACTAGCGGGGGGTACACCTACAATGAGCAGTTCTTC.

CDR3: CASSLGSSGSRELFF. CDR3 nucleotides: TGTGCCAGCAGTTTAGGTTCTAGCGGGAGTAGGGAGCTGTTTTTT. V gene TRBV28 combines with J gene TRBJ2-2; 10 positions match TRBD2. Germline assignment: CDR1 MDHEN and CDR2 SYDVKM. The CDR3 is 15 amino acids. V shed 2 bases and J 9 bases; nucleotides not matched to a gene: 6. The full variable domain, completed using reference TRBV28 and TRBJ2-2, is DVKVTQSSRYLVKRTGEKVFLECVQDMDHENMFWYRQDPGLGLRLIYFSYDVKMKEKGDIPEGYSVSREKKERFSLILESASTNQTSMYLCASSLGSSGSRELFFGEGSRLTVL.

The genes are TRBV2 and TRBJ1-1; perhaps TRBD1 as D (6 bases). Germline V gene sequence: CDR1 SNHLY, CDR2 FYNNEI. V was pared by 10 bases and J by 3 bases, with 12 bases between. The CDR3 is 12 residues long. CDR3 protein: CATTGWDTEAFF. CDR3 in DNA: TGTGCCACCACAGGGTGGGACACTGAAGCTTTCTTT.

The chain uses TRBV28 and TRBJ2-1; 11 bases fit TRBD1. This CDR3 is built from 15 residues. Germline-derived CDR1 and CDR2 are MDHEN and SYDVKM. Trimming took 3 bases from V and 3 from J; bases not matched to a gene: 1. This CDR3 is CASSFGTGGYNEQFF. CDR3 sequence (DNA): TGTGCCAGCAGTTTTGGGACAGGGGGCTACAATGAGCAGTTCTTC.

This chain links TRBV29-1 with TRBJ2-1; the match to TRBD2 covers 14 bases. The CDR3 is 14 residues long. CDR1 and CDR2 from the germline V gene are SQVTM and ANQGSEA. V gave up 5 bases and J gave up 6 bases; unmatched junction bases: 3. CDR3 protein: CSVRGTSGSNEQFF. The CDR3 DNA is TGCAGCGTTAGGGGGACTAGCGGGAGCAATGAGCAGTTCTTC.

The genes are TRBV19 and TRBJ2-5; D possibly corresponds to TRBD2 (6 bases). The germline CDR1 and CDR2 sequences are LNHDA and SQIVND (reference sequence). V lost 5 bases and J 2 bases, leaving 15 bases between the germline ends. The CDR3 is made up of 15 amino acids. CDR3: CASSRLRGNQETQYF. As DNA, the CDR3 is TGTGCCAGTAGTCGCCTGCGGGGTAATCAAGAGACCCAGTACTTC.

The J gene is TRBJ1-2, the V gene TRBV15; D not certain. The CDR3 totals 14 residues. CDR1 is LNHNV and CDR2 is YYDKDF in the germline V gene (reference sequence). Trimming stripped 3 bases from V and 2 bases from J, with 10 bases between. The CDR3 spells CATSRADPNYGYTF. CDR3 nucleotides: TGTGCCACCAGCAGGGCCGACCCGAACTATGGCTACACCTTC.

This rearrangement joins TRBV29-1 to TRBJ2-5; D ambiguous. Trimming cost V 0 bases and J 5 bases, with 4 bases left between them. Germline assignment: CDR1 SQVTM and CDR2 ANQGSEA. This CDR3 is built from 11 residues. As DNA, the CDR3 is TGCAGCGTTGAAGATCAGGAGACCCAGTACTTC. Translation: CSVEDQETQYF.

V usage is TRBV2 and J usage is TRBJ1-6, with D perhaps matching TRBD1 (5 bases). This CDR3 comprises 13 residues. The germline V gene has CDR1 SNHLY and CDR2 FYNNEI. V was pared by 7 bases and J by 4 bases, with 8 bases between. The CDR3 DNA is TGTGCCAGCATGCAGGGATATAATTCACCCCTCCACTTT. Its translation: CASMQGYNSPLHF.

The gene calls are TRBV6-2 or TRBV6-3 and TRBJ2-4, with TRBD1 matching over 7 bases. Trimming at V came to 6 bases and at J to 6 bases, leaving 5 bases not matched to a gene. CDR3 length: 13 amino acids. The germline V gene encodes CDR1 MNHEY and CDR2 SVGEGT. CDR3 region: CASSRQGANIQYF. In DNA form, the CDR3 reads TGTGCCAGCAGCCGACAGGGTGCAAACATTCAGTACTTC.

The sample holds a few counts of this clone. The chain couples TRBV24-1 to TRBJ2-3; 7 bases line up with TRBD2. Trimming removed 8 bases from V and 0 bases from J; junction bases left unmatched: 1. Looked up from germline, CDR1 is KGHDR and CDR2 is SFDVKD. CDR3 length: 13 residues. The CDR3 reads CATTSGSTDTQYF. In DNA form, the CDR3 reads TGTGCCACCACTAGCGGAAGCACAGATACGCAGTATTTT.

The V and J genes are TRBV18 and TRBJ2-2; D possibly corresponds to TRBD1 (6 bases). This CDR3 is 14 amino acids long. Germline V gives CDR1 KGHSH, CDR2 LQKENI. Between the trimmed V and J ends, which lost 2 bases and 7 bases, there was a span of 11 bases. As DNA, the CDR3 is TGTGCCAGCTCACCATCAGGGGATGGCGGGGAGCTGTTTTTT. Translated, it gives CASSPSGDGGELFF.